The entry below gives a single T cell receptor (beta chain) sequence along with its context. Its antigen is as yet unknown. Cultured CD4+ T-cell DNA underwent Oncomine TCR Beta short-read sequencing. Scientists extracted genomic DNA from CD4+ T cells grown in culture. TCRdb reprocessed the PCR reads via MiXCR and lists one record per CDR3 protein. This table has 9,500 to 14,000 distinct CDR3 sequences, about 40% appearing once. The data derive from a study of vaccination and CD4 T cells after COVID-19. In the study overall: Overlapping spike peptides of SARS-CoV-2, HCoV-NL63, HCoV-OC43 and HCoV-229E stimulated the cells.

Treatment of the sample: roughly 10-day PBMC culture with coronavirus spike peptide pools or control peptides (ViraFEST assay). According to the study, CD4+ T cells from the unexposed donor were gathered ahead of the COVID-19 pandemic (2011-2018). The germline V gene has CDR1 SGHAT and CDR2 FQNNGV. Trimming took 2 bases from V and 2 from J, leaving 13 bases between them. The CDR3 covers 16 residues. Sequenced material: CD4+ T cells from blood, cultured in vitro. The sequence was obtained from a human donor in good health. The chain has TRBV11-2 and TRBJ1-5; D gene ambiguous. The CDR3 bases are TGTGCCAGCAGCTTACTTGCCGGGAGGGGCAATCAGCCCCAGCATTTT. This translates into CASSLLAGRGNQPQHF.